This T cell receptor beta chain emerged from a study of cytomegalovirus exposure and HLA in healthy donors. Findings and limits, study-wide: From TCR beta sequences, most subjects' HLA-A and HLA-B alleles were reportedly predicted accurately.

The CDR3 runs to 14 residues. Germline V CDR1 and CDR2: ENHRY, SYGVKD. It was with 60 Vbeta and 13 Jbeta primers that the PCR ran. In the authors' methods: A follow-up analysis tallied some 80 million unique TCR beta chains, roughly 11 million shared. Libraries were prepared by immunoSEQ multiplex PCR; TCRdb keeps only in-frame clonotypes and omits some of them. V, J and clone size were drawn from that table, and D and trimming were deduced from the DNA. The top ten hold roughly 7.2% of the sample, which has about 150,000 clones, under 10% seen once. This clone was picked up a small number of times. Its antigen is unknown. At one of its ends the junction is not consistent with the germline gene, which may arise from a read error.

The chain is built from TRBV10-3 and TRBJ1-6, with TRBD1 matching 10 bases. Sequenced material: PBMCs. This TCR came from a woman aged 35 to 49 in good health and CMV-seropositive. The CDR3 protein is CVISRQGADSPLHF. CDR3 nucleotides: TGTGTCATCAGTCGACAGGGGGCGGATTCACCCCTCCACTTT.